The source of this T cell receptor beta chain is a study of T cells in localized non-small cell lung cancer. Clones were read by immunoSEQ multiplex PCR, and TCRdb kept only the in-frame ones, dropping some. The sample includes 65,000 or so clones, roughly 79% of them seen just once. On this clone itself: No antigen is known for it.

General observations from the study: Measurement of T cell clonality placed uninvolved adjacent lung highest, above the level in tumor. Median detection of top 100 tumor clones in adjacent lung was over 45 clones. Among blood samples, higher T cell density accompanied longer overall survival.

The germline CDR1 and CDR2 sequences are MGHRA and YSYEKL. Trimming shortened V by 2 bases and J by 1 base, and 8 bases separated the two germline ends. The CDR3 length is 14 residues. Material: PBMCs, obtained before any cancer treatment. This receptor was obtained from a man aged 35 to 69 with stage II lung adenocarcinoma. V and J are TRBV4-1 and TRBJ1-1; no reliable D call. CDR3 amino acids: CASSQQVSNTEAFF. The CDR3 nucleotides are TGCGCCAGCAGCCAACAGGTTTCGAACACTGAAGCTTTCTTT.